The 8 T cell receptor beta chains below were found in one sample sequenced in a study of blood T cells in healthy people across ages (dated by TCRdb to about 2015). Preparation of the library involved 5' RACE. Sequencing took place on an Illumina HiSeq 2500. The second PCR ran for roughly 7 to 12 cycles and used a J-beta primer mix along with a sample-barcoded 5' primer. Starting from the raw public reads, TCRdb applied fastp trimming at Q25, assembled clones with MiXCR and retained in-frame beta chains. When rows share a CDR3 protein, they turn into one entry using the most common DNA and genes. The sample table contains under 1,000,000 distinct CDR3 sequences; only one count was recorded for roughly 46% of them. The ten largest clones take up 15% to 20% of the sample. The sample comprised blood. These receptors all stem from an elderly man in good health.

This clonotype was counted between two and nine times. The chain links TRBV7-2 to TRBJ2-1; the D gene could be TRBD1 or TRBD2 (5 bases each). Trimming removed 1 base at V and 1 base at J, with 20 bases between. There are 19 residues in the CDR3. CDR1 is SGHTA, CDR2 FQGNSA, per germline. CDR3 nucleotide sequence: TGTGCCAGCAGCTTAGAATCCCCGGGGCGGGTTAAGTCCTACAATGAGCAGTTCTTC. Amino acids: CASSLESPGRVKSYNEQFF.

The sample holds a few counts of this clonotype. The V gene is TRBV7-8, the J gene TRBJ1-4; no definite D call. Germline-derived CDR1 and CDR2 are SGHVS and FQNEAQ. CDR3 length equals 15 residues. The ends were cut back, 5 bases at V and 4 bases at J, with 14 bases in the middle. As DNA, the CDR3 is TGTGCCAGCAGCCCTCGGACTCCCCATAATGAAAAACTGTTTTTT. It is translated as CASSPRTPHNEKLFF.

V and J are TRBV7-2 and TRBJ2-7; D is perhaps TRBD1 or TRBD2 (5 bases each). Germline CDR1 and CDR2: SGHTA and FQGNSA. V lost 4 bases to trimming and J lost 1 base, with 11 bases between them. The CDR3 extends over 14 amino acids. The CDR3: CASSSDGTSYEQYF. CDR3 bases: TGTGCCAGCAGCTCGGACGGGACGTCCTACGAGCAGTACTTC.

The V gene is TRBV9, the J gene TRBJ2-3, with D possibly being TRBD1 or TRBD2 (5 bases each). Germline CDR1 is SGDLS and CDR2 is YYNGEE. The length of the CDR3 is 16 residues. Trimming took off 0 bases at V and 6 bases at J, with 17 bases between the two ends. The CDR3 protein is CASSVGVGTTADTQYF. The CDR3 nucleotides read TGTGCCAGCAGCGTAGGGGTGGGGACGACTGCGGATACGCAGTATTTT. Looking up the rest from reference TRBV9 and TRBJ2-3 gives the full variable domain: DSGVTQTPKHLITATGQRVTLRCSPRSGDLSVYWYQQSLDQGLQFLIQYYNGEERAKGNILERFSAQQFPDLHSELNLSSLELGDSALYFCASSVGVGTTADTQYFGPGTRLTVL.

CDR3 bases: TGCGCCAGCAGCTATCCGGGGGGGAATGAGCAGTTCTTC. Protein: CASSYPGGNEQFF. This chain links TRBV5-1 with TRBJ2-1, with 8 bases matching TRBD2. The CDR3 is 13 amino acids. After removal of 3 bases from V and 7 bases from J, the junction contained 3 bases not matched to a gene. Germline V gene data show CDR1 as SGHRS and CDR2 as YFSETQ.

This chain links TRBV5-1 with TRBJ2-1, with 10 bases lining up with TRBD2. With V trimmed by 6 bases and J by 5 bases, 11 bases remained unmatched. CDR1 is SGHRS, CDR2 YFSETQ, per germline. The CDR3 covers 16 residues. CDR3 DNA sequence: TGCGCCAGCACCCGGCTCGGGACTAGCGAGAACAATGAGCAGTTCTTC. Translating it yields CASTRLGTSENNEQFF.

In this sample, this clonotype turned up many times. The chain employs TRBV12-3 or TRBV12-4 and TRBJ1-2; D gene ambiguous. The length of the CDR3 is 14 residues. Trimming pared 7 bases from V and 2 bases from J, leaving 14 bases between. The CDR3 sequence: CASNPNSANYGYTF. The CDR3 DNA is TGTGCCAGCAACCCAAACTCGGCGAACTATGGCTACACCTTC.

Details on this clonotype: A single base separates this from a much larger clone, so it may be a read error. V gene TRBV20-1 combines with J gene TRBJ1-5; no clear D. CDR3 length: 14 residues. The germline CDR1 and CDR2 sequences are DFQATT and SNEGSKA (reference sequence). DNA for the CDR3: TGCAGTGCTACTACCATCGATGGCAATCAGCCCCGGCATTTT. Encoded protein: CSATTIDGNQPRHF.